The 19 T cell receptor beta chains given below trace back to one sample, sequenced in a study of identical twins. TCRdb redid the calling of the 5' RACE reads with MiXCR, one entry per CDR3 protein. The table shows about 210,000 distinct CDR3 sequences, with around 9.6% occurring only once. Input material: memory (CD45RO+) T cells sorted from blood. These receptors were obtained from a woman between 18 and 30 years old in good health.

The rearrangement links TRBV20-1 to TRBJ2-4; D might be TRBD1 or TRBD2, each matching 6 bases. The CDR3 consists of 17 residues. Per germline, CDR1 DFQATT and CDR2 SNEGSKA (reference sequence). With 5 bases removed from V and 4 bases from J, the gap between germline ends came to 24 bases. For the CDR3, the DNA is TGCAGTGCTGGGGGGACAAGCGGCCGGGTAGGGAAAAACATTCAGTACTTC. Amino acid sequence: CSAGGTSGRVGKNIQYF.

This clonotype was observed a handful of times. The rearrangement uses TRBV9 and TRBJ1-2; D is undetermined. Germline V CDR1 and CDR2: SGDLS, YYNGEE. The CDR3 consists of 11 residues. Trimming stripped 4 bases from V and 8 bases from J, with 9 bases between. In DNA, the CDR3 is TGTGCCAGCAGCAACCACGACGGCTACACCTTC. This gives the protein CASSNHDGYTF.

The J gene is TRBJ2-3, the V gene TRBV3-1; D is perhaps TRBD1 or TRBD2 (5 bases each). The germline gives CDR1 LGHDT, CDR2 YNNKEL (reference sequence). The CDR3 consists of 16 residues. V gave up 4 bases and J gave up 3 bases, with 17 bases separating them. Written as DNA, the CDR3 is TGTGCCAGCAGCCTAACGGGACGCCTGAGGACAGATACGCAGTATTTT. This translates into CASSLTGRLRTDTQYF.

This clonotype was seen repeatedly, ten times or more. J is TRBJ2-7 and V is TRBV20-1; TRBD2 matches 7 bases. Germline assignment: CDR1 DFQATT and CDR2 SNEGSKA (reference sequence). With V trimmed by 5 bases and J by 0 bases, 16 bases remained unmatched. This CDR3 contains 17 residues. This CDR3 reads CSAPGAGLALSSYEQYF. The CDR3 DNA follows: TGCAGTGCTCCCGGAGCGGGGCTAGCGCTTAGCTCCTACGAGCAGTACTTC.

The CDR3 sequence: CASSMDTLGQTQYF. CDR3 sequence (DNA): TGTGCCAGTAGTATGGACACTCTAGGCCAGACCCAGTACTTC. This rearrangement joins TRBV19 to TRBJ2-5, with D possibly TRBD1 on 5 matching bases. This CDR3 is built from 14 residues. Germline CDR1 and CDR2: LNHDA and SQIVND (reference sequence). Trimming cost V 3 bases and J 6 bases, with 14 bases left between them.

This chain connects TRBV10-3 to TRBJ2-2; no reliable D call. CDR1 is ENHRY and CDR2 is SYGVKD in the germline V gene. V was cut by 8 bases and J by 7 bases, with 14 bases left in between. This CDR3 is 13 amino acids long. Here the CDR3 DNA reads TGTGCCATCTCCTCCCAAGGGCGCGGGGAGCTGTTTTTT. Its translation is CAISSQGRGELFF.

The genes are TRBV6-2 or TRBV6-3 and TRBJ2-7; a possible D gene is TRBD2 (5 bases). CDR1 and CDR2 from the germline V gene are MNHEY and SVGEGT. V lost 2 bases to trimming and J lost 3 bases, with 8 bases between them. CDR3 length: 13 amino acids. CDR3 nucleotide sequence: TGTGCCAGCAGTTACGGGCGGGTCTACGAGCAGTACTTC. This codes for CASSYGRVYEQYF.

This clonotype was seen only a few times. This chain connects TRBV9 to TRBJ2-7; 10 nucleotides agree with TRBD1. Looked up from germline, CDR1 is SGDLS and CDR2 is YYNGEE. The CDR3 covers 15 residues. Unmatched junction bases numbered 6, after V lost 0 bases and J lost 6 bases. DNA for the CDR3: TGTGCCAGCAGCGTAGGGGGGACAGGGGTTGTCGAGCAGTACTTC. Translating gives CASSVGGTGVVEQYF.

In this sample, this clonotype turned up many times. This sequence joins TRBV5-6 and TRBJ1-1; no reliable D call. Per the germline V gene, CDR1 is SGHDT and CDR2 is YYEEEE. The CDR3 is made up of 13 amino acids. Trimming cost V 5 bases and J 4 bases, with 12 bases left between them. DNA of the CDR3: TGTGCCAGCAGTTCGGGAGGGTCCACTGAAGCTTTCTTT. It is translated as CASSSGGSTEAFF.

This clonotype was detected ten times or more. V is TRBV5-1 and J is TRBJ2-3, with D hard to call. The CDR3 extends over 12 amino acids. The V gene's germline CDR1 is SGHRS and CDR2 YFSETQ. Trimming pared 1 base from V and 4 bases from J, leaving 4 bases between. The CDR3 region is CASSLSSDTQYF. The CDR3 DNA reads TGCGCCAGCAGCTTGTCTTCAGATACGCAGTATTTT.

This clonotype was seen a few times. The DNA of the CDR3 is TGCAGTGCCTTATATGGACAGACGAATTCACCCCTCCACTTT. It yields the protein CSALYGQTNSPLHF. This chain uses TRBV20-1 with TRBJ1-6, with a weak D call TRBD1 (6 bases). Trimming removed 6 bases at V and 7 bases at J, with 16 bases between. Looked up from germline, CDR1 is DFQATT and CDR2 is SNEGSKA (reference sequence). The CDR3 is 14 residues long.

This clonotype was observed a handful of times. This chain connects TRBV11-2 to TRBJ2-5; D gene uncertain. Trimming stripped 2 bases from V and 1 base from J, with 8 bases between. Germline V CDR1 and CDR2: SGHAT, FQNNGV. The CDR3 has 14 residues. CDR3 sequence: CASSLSVGQETQYF. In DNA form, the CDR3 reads TGTGCCAGCAGCTTATCGGTGGGCCAAGAGACCCAGTACTTC.

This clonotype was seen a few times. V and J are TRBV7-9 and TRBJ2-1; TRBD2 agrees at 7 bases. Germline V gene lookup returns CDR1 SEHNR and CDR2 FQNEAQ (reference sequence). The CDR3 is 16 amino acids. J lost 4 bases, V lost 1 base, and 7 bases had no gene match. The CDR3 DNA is TGTGCCAGCAGCTTAGGAGCGGGGCTCATGTACAATGAGCAGTTCTTC. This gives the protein CASSLGAGLMYNEQFF. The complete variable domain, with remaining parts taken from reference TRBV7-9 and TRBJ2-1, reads DTGVSQNPRHKITKRGQNVTFRCDPISEHNRLYWYRQTLGQGPEFLTYFQNEAQLEKSRLLSDRFSAERPKGSFSTLEIQRTEQGDSAMYLCASSLGAGLMYNEQFFGPGTRLTVL.

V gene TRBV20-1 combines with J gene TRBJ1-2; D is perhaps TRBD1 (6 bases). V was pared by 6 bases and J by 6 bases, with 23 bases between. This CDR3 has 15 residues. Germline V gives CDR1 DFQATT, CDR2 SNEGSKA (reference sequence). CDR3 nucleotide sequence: TGCAGTGCCCCCGGACAGAAAGTAGGTCGACATGGCTACACCTTC. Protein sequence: CSAPGQKVGRHGYTF.

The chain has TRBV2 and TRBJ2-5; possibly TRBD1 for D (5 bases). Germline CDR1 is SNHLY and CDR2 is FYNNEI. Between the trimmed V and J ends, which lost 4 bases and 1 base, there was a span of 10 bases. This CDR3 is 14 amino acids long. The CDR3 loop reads CASSGGQGQETQYF. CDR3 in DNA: TGTGCCAGCAGTGGGGGTCAGGGCCAAGAGACCCAGTACTTC.

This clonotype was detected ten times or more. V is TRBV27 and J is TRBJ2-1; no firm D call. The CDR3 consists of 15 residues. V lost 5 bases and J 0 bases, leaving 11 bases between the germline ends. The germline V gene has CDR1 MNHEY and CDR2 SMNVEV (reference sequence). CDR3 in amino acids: CASSRQWSSYNEQFF. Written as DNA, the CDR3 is TGTGCCAGCAGTCGACAATGGAGCTCCTACAATGAGCAGTTCTTC.

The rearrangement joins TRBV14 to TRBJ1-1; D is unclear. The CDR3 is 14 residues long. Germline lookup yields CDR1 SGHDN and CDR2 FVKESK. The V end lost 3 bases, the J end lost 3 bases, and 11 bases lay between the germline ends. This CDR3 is CASSHAGIDTEAFF. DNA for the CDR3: TGTGCCAGCAGCCACGCCGGAATCGACACTGAAGCTTTCTTT.

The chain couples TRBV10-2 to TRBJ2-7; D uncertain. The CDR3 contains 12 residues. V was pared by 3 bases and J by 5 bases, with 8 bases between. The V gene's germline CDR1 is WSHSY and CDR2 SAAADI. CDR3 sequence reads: CASSDWTNEQYF. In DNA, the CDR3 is TGCGCCAGCAGTGATTGGACGAACGAGCAGTACTTC.

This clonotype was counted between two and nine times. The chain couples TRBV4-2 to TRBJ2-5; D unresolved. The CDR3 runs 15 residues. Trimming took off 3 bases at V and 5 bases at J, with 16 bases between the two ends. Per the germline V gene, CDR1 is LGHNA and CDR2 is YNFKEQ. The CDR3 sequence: CASSQRTGEMETQYF. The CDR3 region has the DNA TGTGCCAGCAGCCAGAGGACGGGTGAGATGGAGACCCAGTACTTC.